The 26 T cell receptor beta chains reported below all come from one sample, sequenced in a study of T cell repertoires in cytomegalovirus infection (dated by TCRdb to about 2019). Sequencing used an Illumina HiSeq 1500. TCRdb reran the public reads through fastp at Q25 and MiXCR, keeping productive beta chains. A single entry per CDR3 protein holds the most common genes and DNA from its merged rows. This sample comprises tens of thousands of distinct CDR3 sequences, just under 4% of them detected only once. Around 21% of the sample is in the top ten clones. Sequences were obtained from PBMCs. These receptors were obtained from a human donor in good health (CMV status not recorded). Some clones in this sample may be carry-over from other donors' samples.

This clonotype has at least ten counts. This sequence joins TRBV20-1 and TRBJ1-2; 8 positions agree with TRBD1. Germline assignment: CDR1 DFQATT and CDR2 SNEGSKA (reference sequence). V was pared by 0 bases and J by 2 bases, with 2 bases of the junction left unmatched. The CDR3 sequence is 14 residues long. The CDR3 coding sequence is TGCAGTGCTAGAGAGACAGGGGAGAACTATGGCTACACCTTC. It specifies CSARETGENYGYTF.

This clonotype showed up many times. J is TRBJ2-2 and V is TRBV20-1, with D possibly called TRBD1 or TRBD2 (6 bases each). Looked up from germline, CDR1 is DFQATT and CDR2 is SNEGSKA (reference sequence). Trimming pared 0 bases from V and 3 bases from J, leaving 14 bases between. This CDR3 has 16 amino acids. Written as DNA, the CDR3 is TGCAGTGCTAGAGATGGGGGGCGCGAGTACACCGGGGAGCTGTTTTTT. Its protein is CSARDGGREYTGELFF.

Many counts were recorded for this clonotype. V gene TRBV7-2 combines with J gene TRBJ2-7, with 7 positions matching TRBD2. Germline CDR1 SGHTA, CDR2 FQGNSA. Trimming cost V 5 bases and J 4 bases; bases outside gene matches: 11. The CDR3 extends over 15 amino acids. DNA for the CDR3: TGTGCCAGCAGCCCCGCTAGCGGAGAGGGATACGAGCAGTACTTC. Its protein is CASSPASGEGYEQYF. Filled out from reference TRBV7-2 and TRBJ2-7, the complete variable domain reads GAGVSQSPSNKVTEKGKDVELRCDPISGHTALYWYRQSLGQGLEFLIYFQGNSAPDKSGLPSDRFSAERTGGSVSTLTIQRTQQEDSAVYLCASSPASGEGYEQYFGPGTRLTVT.

This clonotype qualifies as medium-sized (0.01 to 0.1%). J is TRBJ2-7 and V is TRBV6-2 or TRBV6-3; 11 bases are shared with TRBD1. Unmatched junction bases numbered 7, after V lost 6 bases and J lost 3 bases. Germline V gene data show CDR1 as MNHEY and CDR2 as SVGEGT. This CDR3 spans 15 amino acids. CDR3 amino acids: CASREDRGRSYEQYF. The CDR3 DNA reads as TGTGCCAGCAGGGAGGACAGGGGGCGAAGCTACGAGCAGTACTTC.

There are many counts of this clonotype. The V call is TRBV7-9, the J call TRBJ1-1; no firm D call. Germline lookup yields CDR1 SEHNR and CDR2 FQNEAQ (reference sequence). The V gene lost 5 bases and the J gene lost 4 bases, with 11 bases spanning the gap. The CDR3 is 13 residues long. The CDR3 reads CASSLTLSTEAFF. The CDR3 DNA sequence: TGTGCCAGCAGCCTGACCCTTAGCACTGAAGCTTTCTTT.

Many counts were recorded for this clonotype. The chain combines TRBV7-2 with TRBJ2-3, with 7 bases matching TRBD1. From germline, CDR1 is SGHTA and CDR2 FQGNSA. The CDR3 has 15 amino acids. J gave up 1 base and V 7 bases, and 8 bases lay outside the gene matches. CDR3 DNA sequence: TGTGCCAGCACCCGACTGGGACAGCGCACAGATACGCAGTATTTT. As protein: CASTRLGQRTDTQYF.

This clonotype was detected ten times or more. This rearrangement joins TRBV7-2 to TRBJ2-7, with D uncertain. The germline gives CDR1 SGHTA, CDR2 FQGNSA. The germline V and J ends were trimmed by 5 bases and 3 bases, with 11 bases remaining between them. This CDR3 region has 13 residues. The chain's CDR3 is CASSRTPLYEQYF. The DNA for the CDR3 is TGTGCCAGCAGCAGAACCCCCCTCTACGAGCAGTACTTC.

This clonotype was observed many times. This chain joins TRBV7-9 and TRBJ2-3, with D maybe TRBD2 (5 bases). The CDR3 totals 15 residues. Germline-derived CDR1 and CDR2 are SEHNR and FQNEAQ (reference sequence). Trimming shortened V by 2 bases and J by 0 bases, and 9 bases separated the two germline ends. The CDR3 bases are TGTGCCAGCAGCTTAAGGCGGGCAAGCACAGATACGCAGTATTTT. Its translation is CASSLRRASTDTQYF.

In its sample, this clonotype was seen many times. The chain uses TRBV28 and TRBJ1-5; no clear D. The CDR3 covers 16 residues. The ends were cut back, 5 bases at V and 2 bases at J, with 16 bases in the middle. In germline, CDR1 is MDHEN, CDR2 SYDVKM. CDR3 amino acids: CASSPHLLSGNQPQHF. The CDR3 nucleotides read TGTGCCAGCAGTCCCCACTTATTGAGCGGCAATCAGCCCCAGCATTTT.

This sequence joins TRBV28 and TRBJ2-3; D tentatively reads TRBD1 or TRBD2 (6 bases each). V shed 2 bases and J shed 6 bases, with 21 bases lying between them. CDR1 is MDHEN, CDR2 SYDVKM, per germline. The CDR3 sequence is 17 residues long. The chain's CDR3 is CASSLPLVGGKVDTQYF. Written as DNA, the CDR3 is TGTGCCAGCAGTTTACCCCTAGTGGGGGGCAAGGTCGATACGCAGTATTTT.

This clonotype was counted at least ten times. Relative to the germline gene, one junction end is altered; a read error may explain this. The V call is TRBV7-2, the J call TRBJ1-4, with D possibly TRBD1 on 6 matching bases. The CDR3 extends over 13 amino acids. The germline V gene has CDR1 SGHTA and CDR2 FQGNSA. CDR3 DNA sequence: TGTGCCAGCAGCCCCGGGGGGCTGGGAACCTTACGCTTT. Translation gives CASSPGGLGTLRF.

This clonotype was recorded at least ten times. The chain couples TRBV11-2 to TRBJ2-2, with a tentative D call TRBD1 (7 bases). The length of the CDR3 is 16 residues. The germline V and J ends were trimmed by 1 base and 3 bases, with 12 bases remaining between them. Germline V lookup: CDR1 SGHAT, CDR2 FQNNGV. CDR3 region: CASSLGWRGHTGELFF. The CDR3 coding sequence is TGTGCCAGCAGCTTAGGGTGGAGGGGGCACACCGGGGAGCTGTTTTTT. The variable domain in full, completed from reference TRBV11-2 and TRBJ2-2, reads EAGVAQSPRYKIIEKRQSVAFWCNPISGHATLYWYQQILGQGPKLLIQFQNNGVVDDSQLPKDRFSAERLKGVDSTLKIQPAKLEDSAVYLCASSLGWRGHTGELFFGEGSRLTVL.

In its sample, this clonotype was seen many times. The CDR3 loop reads CASSYQIVGNEQFF. The CDR3 DNA is TGTGCCAGCAGTTACCAAATTGTGGGGAATGAGCAGTTCTTC. This chain connects TRBV6-2 or TRBV6-3 to TRBJ2-1; unclear D gene. The length of the CDR3 is 14 residues. The germline CDR1 and CDR2 sequences are MNHEY and SVGEGT. V was cut by 2 bases and J by 7 bases, with 12 bases left in between.

This clonotype has ten or more counts. This sequence joins TRBV20-1 and TRBJ2-1; D remains ambiguous. CDR3 length: 11 amino acids. CDR1 and CDR2 (germline): DFQATT, SNEGSKA (reference sequence). With 1 base removed from V and 10 bases from J, the gap between germline ends came to 8 bases. Here the CDR3 reads CSARARNEQFF. CDR3 in DNA: TGCAGTGCTAGAGCAAGGAACGAGCAGTTCTTC.

This clonotype was seen repeatedly, ten times or more. The V call is TRBV7-9, the J call TRBJ2-3, with no clear D. This CDR3 spans 12 amino acids. In germline, CDR1 is SEHNR, CDR2 FQNEAQ (reference sequence). V was pared by 6 bases and J by 6 bases, with 10 bases between. The CDR3 DNA follows: TGTGCCAGCAGATTCCCTCCGGATACGCAGTATTTT. It codes for CASRFPPDTQYF.

This clonotype was found many times. The chain uses TRBV7-2 and TRBJ1-3, with TRBD1 identical over 8 bases. The CDR3 length is 16 residues. The germline gives CDR1 SGHTA, CDR2 FQGNSA. The J segment lost 4 bases and the V segment lost 5 bases, leaving 10 bases of the junction unmatched. The CDR3 here is CASSPRGQVPGNTIYF. Written as DNA, the CDR3 is TGTGCCAGCAGCCCCAGGGGGCAGGTCCCCGGAAACACCATATATTTT.

This clonotype was observed at least ten times. The chain is built from TRBV15 and TRBJ2-4; D remains unclear. CDR1 and CDR2 (germline): LNHNV, YYDKDF (reference sequence). The CDR3 totals 12 residues. Trimming pared 6 bases from V and 3 bases from J, leaving 6 bases between. The CDR3 DNA reads TGTGCCACCAGGGAAGGCAAAAACATTCAGTACTTC. Its translation is CATREGKNIQYF.

V usage is TRBV7-2 and J usage is TRBJ1-5; the D gene is possibly TRBD1 (5 bases). Trimming left V 5 bases short and J 3 bases short, with 8 bases between. CDR1 is SGHTA, CDR2 FQGNSA, per germline. The CDR3 runs to 13 residues. CDR3 in amino acids: CASSEGPNQPQHF. Here the CDR3 DNA reads TGTGCCAGCAGCGAGGGACCCAATCAGCCCCAGCATTTT.

At least ten counts were recorded for this clonotype. This chain uses TRBV7-2 with TRBJ2-5, with 10 bases aligning to TRBD2. Losses at the gene ends were 4 bases for V and 4 bases for J; bases not matched to a gene: 9. Germline V gene sequence: CDR1 SGHTA, CDR2 FQGNSA. The CDR3 has 16 residues. CDR3 in amino acids: CASSYRGTSDRETQYF. The CDR3 DNA follows: TGTGCCAGCAGCTACCGAGGGACTAGCGACAGAGAGACCCAGTACTTC.

This clonotype was detected many times. V and J are TRBV24-1 and TRBJ1-5; the D gene is possibly TRBD1 (5 bases). This CDR3 has 15 amino acids. V was pared by 4 bases and J by 4 bases, with 13 bases between. Per the germline V gene, CDR1 is KGHDR and CDR2 is SFDVKD. In DNA, the CDR3 is TGTGCCACCAGTGACCCGGGACGGCCGAATCAGCCCCAGCATTTT. Translation gives CATSDPGRPNQPQHF.

This clonotype was detected ten times or more. V gene TRBV19 combines with J gene TRBJ1-2, with TRBD1 as a possible D gene (5 bases). CDR3 length equals 11 residues. Looked up from germline, CDR1 is LNHDA and CDR2 is SQIVND (reference sequence). Between the trimmed V and J ends, which lost 10 bases and 6 bases, there was a span of 12 bases. Written as DNA, the CDR3 is TGTGCCACCGGGGGTATCAATGGCTACACCTTC. It codes for CATGGINGYTF.

This clonotype was observed many times. The genes are TRBV7-2 and TRBJ2-7, with TRBD2 matching over 8 bases. The CDR3 extends over 15 amino acids. The V gene end was trimmed by 1 base and the J gene end by 3 bases; junction bases not matched to a gene: 5. Germline loops: CDR1 SGHTA, CDR2 FQGNSA. The DNA of the CDR3 is TGTGCCAGCAGCTTAGTAGCGGGACCCGACTACGAGCAGTACTTC. Protein sequence: CASSLVAGPDYEQYF.

This clonotype was recorded a few times. This sequence joins TRBV10-3 and TRBJ1-1; 9 bases map to TRBD1. V lost 7 bases to trimming and J lost 1 base; unmatched junction nucleotides: 7. The CDR3 totals 15 residues. Germline V gene sequence: CDR1 ENHRY, CDR2 SYGVKD. This CDR3 reads CAIIRDRAENTEAFF. In nucleotides, the CDR3 is TGTGCCATCATCCGGGACAGGGCCGAGAACACTGAAGCTTTCTTT.

This clonotype was seen at least ten times. The CDR3: CASSLTPNSGRGRGNEQFF. The DNA for the CDR3 is TGTGCCAGCAGTCTCACTCCGAATAGCGGGAGGGGCCGGGGGAATGAGCAGTTCTTC. The chain links TRBV7-6 to TRBJ2-1; 11 bases are shared with TRBD2. The V gene's germline CDR1 is SGHVS and CDR2 FNYEAQ. The CDR3 contains 19 residues. J gave up 7 bases and V 6 bases, and 20 bases lay outside the gene matches.

This chain uses TRBV7-9 with TRBJ2-7; 8 bases map to TRBD1. The CDR3 spans 14 residues. With V trimmed by 8 bases and J by 2 bases, 8 bases remained unmatched. The germline V gene has CDR1 SEHNR and CDR2 FQNEAQ (reference sequence). CDR3 amino acids: CASSRGTGPYEQYF. CDR3 DNA: TGTGCCAGCTCGAGGGGGACAGGTCCCTACGAGCAGTACTTC.

This clonotype was counted at least ten times. The chain has TRBV7-2 and TRBJ2-5; possible D gene TRBD2, 5 bases. Germline V gives CDR1 SGHTA, CDR2 FQGNSA. V was cut by 3 bases and J by 8 bases, with 7 bases left in between. This CDR3 contains 11 residues. The CDR3 is CASSFSVTQYF. CDR3 sequence (DNA): TGTGCCAGCAGCTTTAGCGTTACCCAGTACTTC.